This TCR beta chain was identified in a study of blood T cell repertoires in COVID-19. Study at large: Material from acute and convalescent COVID-19 was sourced from the United States, Italy and Spain. Nucleic acid was either cDNA or gDNA, and it came from T cells, B-cell-depleted T cells, or PBMCs.

Authors' data handling: From reference gene primer amplification, estimates of nucleated cell counts were derived. Sequenced by immunoSEQ multiplex PCR; TCRdb stores in-frame clones only, minus some. V and J calls plus clone size are reproduced from that table; the DNA served to infer D and trimming. The data show 250,000 to 400,000 clones, with approximately 88% seen just once and about 1.5% held by the top ten. This clone was found once. With 4 bases removed from V and 3 bases from J, the gap between germline ends came to 13 bases. Germline V gene data show CDR1 as SGDLS and CDR2 as YYNGEE. The CDR3 consists of 14 residues.

This TCR was sampled from a woman aged 25 to 39 with COVID-19, enrolled during active disease. The sequenced sample was peripheral blood. The chain links TRBV9 to TRBJ1-1; the D gene is possibly TRBD1 (5 bases). The CDR3 spells CASSPSSGDTEAFF. The DNA for the CDR3 is TGTGCCAGCAGCCCATCGTCGGGGGACACTGAAGCTTTCTTT.